This entry lists 10 T cell receptor beta chains sequenced from one sample in a study of blood T cell repertoires in COVID-19. Sequencing was performed with immunoSEQ multiplex PCR; in TCRdb, only in-frame clones are kept and a portion is missing. The sample comprises about 51,000 clones, 75% to 95% of which are singletons, and over 3% rests with the top ten. The sequenced material came from peripheral blood. The source is a man aged 50 or older with acute or convalescent COVID-19.

The genes are TRBV19 and TRBJ1-2; 9 bases fit TRBD1. Germline V gene data show CDR1 as LNHDA and CDR2 as SQIVND (reference sequence). The CDR3 sequence is 13 residues long. The ends lost 5 bases at V and 8 bases at J; junction bases unmatched: 6. The CDR3 sequence is CASSVQGAEGYTF. The CDR3 coding sequence is TGTGCCAGTAGTGTACAGGGGGCTGAAGGCTACACCTTC. The whole variable domain, remainder taken from reference TRBV19 and TRBJ1-2, is DGGITQSPKYLFRKEGQNVTLSCEQNLNHDAMYWYRQDPGQGLRLIYYSQIVNDFQKGDIAEGYSVSREKKESFPLTVTSAQKNPTAFYLCASSVQGAEGYTFGSGTRLTVV.

The V gene is TRBV6-5, the J gene TRBJ1-6; D is possibly TRBD1 (5 bases). Germline CDR1 and CDR2: MNHEY and SVGAGI. Deletions cut 6 bases from V and 7 bases from J, with 16 bases between. This CDR3 has 15 residues. CDR3 nucleotide sequence: TGTGCCAGCAGGGTCGACAGAATCCCCAATTCACCCCTCCACTTT. This codes for CASRVDRIPNSPLHF.

This chain uses TRBV11-3 with TRBJ1-1; 7 bases are a match to TRBD1. Germline loops: CDR1 SGHNT, CDR2 YENEEA. CDR3 length: 13 residues. V lost 5 bases to trimming and J lost 3 bases; unmatched junction nucleotides: 3. CDR3 bases: TGTGCCAGCAGCGGCAGGGGGGACACTGAAGCTTTCTTT. Translating it yields CASSGRGDTEAFF.

This clone was detected only once. The rearrangement uses TRBV3-1 (or the pseudogene TRBV3-2) and TRBJ1-4, with a weak D call TRBD1 (6 bases). The CDR3 runs 14 residues. The germline V and J ends were trimmed by 5 bases and 4 bases, with 11 bases remaining between them. CDR1 LGHDT and CDR2 YNNKEL come from the germline V gene (reference sequence). CDR3 loop: CASSFRGFNEKLFF. CDR3 coding DNA: TGTGCCAGCAGCTTCAGGGGCTTTAATGAAAAACTGTTTTTT.

This CDR3 is CASLKVEENTEAFF. For the CDR3, the DNA is TGTGCCAGCCTGAAGGTGGAGGAGAACACTGAAGCTTTCTTT. V is TRBV18 and J is TRBJ1-1; D remains unclear. The germline CDR1 and CDR2 sequences are KGHSH and LQKENI. The CDR3 is 14 amino acids. The V end lost 8 bases, the J end lost 1 base, and 14 bases lay between the germline ends.

The chain has TRBV19 and TRBJ2-7, with TRBD1 as a possible D gene (5 bases). V gave up 3 bases and J gave up 4 bases, with 13 bases separating them. CDR3 length: 14 residues. The germline CDR1 and CDR2 sequences are LNHDA and SQIVND (reference sequence). The CDR3 region is CASSMSQGVYEQYF. CDR3 DNA sequence: TGTGCCAGTAGTATGTCGCAGGGCGTGTACGAGCAGTACTTC.

This chain joins TRBV19 and TRBJ2-2; 9 bases fit TRBD2. Unmatched junction bases numbered 6, after V lost 8 bases and J lost 2 bases. Germline V gene data show CDR1 as LNHDA and CDR2 as SQIVND (reference sequence). This CDR3 spans 15 amino acids. This chain's CDR3 is CASGERGANTGELFF. The CDR3 DNA reads TGTGCCAGTGGGGAGCGGGGGGCCAACACCGGGGAGCTGTTTTTT.

This clone was seen a few times. This chain links TRBV5-8 with TRBJ1-2; 7 bases align to TRBD1. This CDR3 has 16 amino acids. Germline loops: CDR1 SGHTS, CDR2 YDEGEE. J was trimmed by 4 bases and V by 6 bases; bases with no gene match: 15. The CDR3 coding sequence is TGTGCCAGCACCTCCTTAGGGACAGAACTTGTCTATGGCTACACCTTC. Its translation is CASTSLGTELVYGYTF. The full variable domain, in which reference TRBV5-8 and TRBJ1-2 provide the parts outside the CDR3, is EAGVTQSPTHLIKTRGQQATLRCSPISGHTSVYWYQQALGLGLQFLLWYDEGEERNRGNFPPRFSGRQFPNYSSELNVNALELEDSALYLCASTSLGTELVYGYTFGSGTRLTVV.

V gene TRBV18 combines with J gene TRBJ1-2, with 9 bases lining up with TRBD1. The CDR3 is 17 residues long. Germline V gene data show CDR1 as KGHSH and CDR2 as LQKENI. J was trimmed by 0 bases and V by 0 bases; bases with no gene match: 5. CDR3 coding DNA: TGTGCCAGCTCACCACCGGGACAGGGAGGTTCTAACTATGGCTACACCTTC. It translates to CASSPPGQGGSNYGYTF. Supplemented by reference TRBV18 and TRBJ1-2, the full variable domain reads NAGVMQNPRHLVRRRGQEARLRCSPMKGHSHVYWYRQLPEEGLKFMVYLQKENIIDESGMPKERFSAEFPKEGPSILRIQQVVRGDSAAYFCASSPPGQGGSNYGYTFGSGTRLTVV.

The V gene is TRBV6-5, the J gene TRBJ2-5; a weak D match, TRBD2 (5 bases). Between the trimmed V and J ends, which lost 2 bases and 1 base, there was a span of 8 bases. CDR1 and CDR2 (germline): MNHEY, SVGAGI. The CDR3 runs to 14 residues. The CDR3 loop is CASSYAGSQETQYF. DNA of the CDR3: TGTGCCAGCAGTTACGCGGGCAGCCAAGAGACCCAGTACTTC.